The 16 T cell receptor beta chains below come from one sample, sequenced in a study of T cells in Graves' hyperthyroidism and ophthalmopathy. TCR beta CDR3 regions were amplified from RNA. RT-PCR in the first round (using the HTBI primer set) targeted the TCR CDR3. From the multiplex PCR reads, TCRdb called clonotypes with MiXCR, one entry per CDR3 protein. Of around 700,000 distinct CDR3 sequences in the sample, around a sixth were seen once. Sequencing was performed on blood. Receptors were obtained from a woman in her forties or fifties with Graves' hyperthyroidism that later progressed to Graves' ophthalmopathy.

This clonotype was seen many times. The rearrangement joins TRBV20-1 to TRBJ2-1; weak D call: TRBD2 (6 bases). V lost 4 bases, J lost 9 bases, and 19 bases lay in between. Germline V gene lookup returns CDR1 DFQATT and CDR2 SNEGSKA (reference sequence). This CDR3 spans 14 amino acids. The CDR3 protein is CSAISDRESLEQFF. CDR3 DNA sequence: TGCAGTGCTATAAGCGACCGGGAGTCTCTTGAGCAGTTCTTC.

This clonotype was observed many times. J is TRBJ1-4 and V is TRBV3-1; possibly TRBD1 for D (6 bases). Germline V gene lookup returns CDR1 LGHDT and CDR2 YNNKEL (reference sequence). CDR3 length: 14 amino acids. Trimming took 5 bases from V and 8 from J, leaving 15 bases between them. The CDR3 spells CASSNWTEREKLFF. The DNA for the CDR3 is TGTGCCAGCAGCAACTGGACAGAAAGGGAAAAACTGTTTTTT.

Comment on this clonotype: A much larger clone lies a single base off, so this may be a read error. This chain uses TRBV11-2 with TRBJ1-1, with 7 nucleotides matching TRBD1. The CDR3 length is 14 residues. CDR1 is SGHAT and CDR2 is FQNNGV in the germline V gene. CDR3 residues: CASSHLTGNTEVFF. The CDR3 DNA reads TGTGCCAGCAGCCACCTGACAGGGAACACTGAAGTTTTCTTT. Supplemented by reference TRBV11-2 and TRBJ1-1, the full variable domain reads EAGVAQSPRYKIIEKRQSVAFWCNPISGHATLYWYQQILGQGPKLLIQFQNNGVVDDSQLPKDRFSAERLKGVDSTLKIQPAKLEDSAVYLCASSHLTGNTEVFFGQGTRLTVV.

The V and J genes are TRBV7-9 and TRBJ2-6; 7 bases align to TRBD2. The CDR3 is made up of 17 amino acids. Germline V lookup: CDR1 SEHNR, CDR2 FQNEAQ (reference sequence). Trimming at V came to 2 bases and at J to 0 bases, leaving 4 bases not matched to a gene. The CDR3 DNA sequence: TGTGCCAGCAGCTTATCGGGGGGAGGCTCTGGGGCCAACGTCCTGACTTTC. Its translation is CASSLSGGGSGANVLTF.

This clonotype was recorded at least ten times. The chain combines TRBV12-3 or TRBV12-4 with TRBJ1-2, with unresolved D. This CDR3 comprises 13 residues. V lost 6 bases and J lost 6, with 14 bases in between. DNA for the CDR3: TGTGCCAGCAGACTGATGGGCGTGGATGGCTACACCTTC. Protein product: CASRLMGVDGYTF.

This clonotype showed up many times. This rearrangement joins TRBV7-3 to TRBJ1-2; D call uncertain. CDR1 is SGHTA, CDR2 FQGTGA, per germline. Trimming shortened V by 6 bases and J by 0 bases, and 14 bases separated the two germline ends. The CDR3 has 15 residues. CDR3 in DNA: TGTGCCAGCAGTCATGCACAGTTAGCTAACTATGGCTACACCTTC. Its translation is CASSHAQLANYGYTF.

This clonotype was counted many times. This sequence joins TRBV3-1 and TRBJ2-7, with D perhaps TRBD1 (6 bases). Trimming pared 1 base from V and 7 bases from J, leaving 11 bases between. The CDR3 runs to 13 residues. CDR1 LGHDT and CDR2 YNNKEL come from the germline V gene (reference sequence). CDR3 region: CASSQAGAREQYF. The CDR3 bases are TGTGCCAGCAGCCAAGCAGGGGCGAGGGAGCAGTACTTC.

This chain connects TRBV19 to TRBJ1-2; 9 nucleotides match TRBD1. The J segment lost 5 bases and the V segment lost 7 bases, leaving 8 bases of the junction unmatched. The CDR3 sequence is 14 residues long. The germline gives CDR1 LNHDA, CDR2 SQIVND (reference sequence). CDR3 nucleotides: TGTGCCAGTACCCGACAGGGGGTAGATTATGGCTACACCTTC. Its protein is CASTRQGVDYGYTF. Drawing the rest from reference TRBV19 and TRBJ1-2, the complete variable domain is DGGITQSPKYLFRKEGQNVTLSCEQNLNHDAMYWYRQDPGQGLRLIYYSQIVNDFQKGDIAEGYSVSREKKESFPLTVTSAQKNPTAFYLCASTRQGVDYGYTFGSGTRLTVV.

The V and J genes are TRBV24-1 and TRBJ2-1; D is possibly TRBD1 (6 bases). The CDR3 sequence is 13 residues long. Trimming took off 7 bases at V and 7 bases at J, with 13 bases between the two ends. Germline loops: CDR1 KGHDR, CDR2 SFDVKD. CDR3 nucleotide sequence: TGTGCCACCAGCGGGACATTTAGAAATGAGCAGTTCTTC. As protein: CATSGTFRNEQFF.

The CDR3 sequence: CSAREIAGIKAFF. The DNA of the CDR3 is TGCAGTGCTAGAGAGATCGCCGGAATTAAAGCTTTCTTT. The gene calls are TRBV20-1 and TRBJ1-1; D is unresolved. This CDR3 region has 13 residues. The V and J ends lost 0 bases and 9 bases respectively, with 14 bases between them. From germline, CDR1 is DFQATT and CDR2 SNEGSKA (reference sequence).

This clonotype came up a few times. The genes are TRBV24-1 and TRBJ2-1; possible D gene TRBD1, 5 bases. There are 17 residues in the CDR3. Between the trimmed V and J ends, which lost 3 bases and 8 bases, there was a span of 22 bases. Germline CDR1 KGHDR, CDR2 SFDVKD. CDR3 sequence (DNA): TGTGCCACCAGTGATGTAGTGCTTGGGGCCCCAGGAGATGAGCAGTTCTTC. As protein: CATSDVVLGAPGDEQFF.

The chain combines TRBV25-1 with TRBJ1-5; D is undetermined. Germline loops: CDR1 MGHDK, CDR2 SYGVNS. Trimming shortened V by 6 bases and J by 2 bases, and 11 bases separated the two germline ends. This CDR3 is 14 amino acids long. The CDR3 spells CASRGRGGNQPQHF. DNA of the CDR3: TGTGCCAGCAGGGGTCGGGGTGGCAATCAGCCCCAGCATTTT. Full variable domain (outside the CDR3, taken from reference TRBV25-1 and TRBJ1-5): EADIYQTPRYLVIGTGKKITLECSQTMGHDKMYWYQQDPGMELHLIHYSYGVNSTEKGDLSSESTVSRIRTEHFPLTLESARPSHTSQYLCASRGRGGNQPQHFGDGTRLSIL.

This clonotype was counted many times. The V call is TRBV5-8, the J call TRBJ2-7; 12 bases fit TRBD2. This CDR3 region has 16 residues. V lost 2 bases, J lost 4 bases, and 7 bases stayed unmatched. Looked up from germline, CDR1 is SGHTS and CDR2 is YDEGEE. The CDR3 here is CASSLPLAGGRYEQYF. The DNA of the CDR3 is TGTGCCAGCAGCTTACCTCTAGCGGGGGGGCGGTACGAGCAGTACTTC.

This clonotype was counted many times. The gene calls are TRBV18 and TRBJ2-1; 7 bases are shared with TRBD1. Trimming took 3 bases from V and 0 from J; bases not matched to a gene: 8. CDR1 and CDR2 from the germline V gene are KGHSH and LQKENI. This CDR3 contains 17 residues. This CDR3 is CASSPIGQESSYNEQFF. The CDR3, as DNA: TGTGCCAGCTCACCTATCGGACAGGAGAGCTCCTACAATGAGCAGTTCTTC. The whole variable domain, remainder taken from reference TRBV18 and TRBJ2-1, is NAGVMQNPRHLVRRRGQEARLRCSPMKGHSHVYWYRQLPEEGLKFMVYLQKENIIDESGMPKERFSAEFPKEGPSILRIQQVVRGDSAAYFCASSPIGQESSYNEQFFGPGTRLTVL.

The rearrangement links TRBV10-3 to TRBJ1-6; D not resolved. This CDR3 contains 15 residues. Trimming pared 11 bases from V and 0 bases from J, leaving 14 bases between. Germline CDR1 and CDR2: ENHRY and SYGVKD. Here the CDR3 DNA reads TGTGCCGTCAAAAAGGAGAGCTCCTATAATTCACCCCTCCACTTT. Translation gives CAVKKESSYNSPLHF.

This clonotype appeared many times. The chain couples TRBV3-1 to TRBJ2-3; the match to TRBD1 covers 8 bases. CDR3 length equals 14 residues. CDR1 and CDR2 from the germline V gene are LGHDT and YNNKEL (reference sequence). Unmatched junction bases numbered 4, after V lost 3 bases and J lost 5 bases. CDR3 loop: CASSHPDREDTQYF. CDR3 DNA sequence: TGTGCCAGCAGCCACCCGGACAGGGAAGATACGCAGTATTTT.